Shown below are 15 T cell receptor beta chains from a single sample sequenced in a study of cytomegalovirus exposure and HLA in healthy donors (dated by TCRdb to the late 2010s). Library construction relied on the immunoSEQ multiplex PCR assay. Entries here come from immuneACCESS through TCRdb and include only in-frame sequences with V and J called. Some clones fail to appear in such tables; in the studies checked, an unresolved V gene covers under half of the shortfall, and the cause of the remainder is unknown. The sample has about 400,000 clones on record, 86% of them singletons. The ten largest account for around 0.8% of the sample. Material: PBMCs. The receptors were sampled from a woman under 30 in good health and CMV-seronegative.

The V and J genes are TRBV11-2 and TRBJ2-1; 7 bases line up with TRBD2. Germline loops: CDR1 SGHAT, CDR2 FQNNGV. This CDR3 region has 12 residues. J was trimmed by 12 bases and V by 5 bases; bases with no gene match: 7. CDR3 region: CASSPGPGGQFF. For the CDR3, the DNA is TGTGCCAGCAGCCCCGGACCGGGGGGGCAGTTCTTC.

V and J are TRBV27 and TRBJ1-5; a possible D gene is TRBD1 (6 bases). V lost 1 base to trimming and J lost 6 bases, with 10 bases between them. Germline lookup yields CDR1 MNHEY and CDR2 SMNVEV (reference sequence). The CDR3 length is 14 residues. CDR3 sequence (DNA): TGTGCCAGCAGTTTATTAGGGGGTTCTCAGCCCCAGCATTTT. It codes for CASSLLGGSQPQHF.

CDR3 residues: CASSSKHRQGAEQFF. As DNA, the CDR3 is TGTGCCAGCAGCTCCAAACACCGGCAGGGGGCTGAGCAGTTCTTC. The J gene is TRBJ2-1, the V gene TRBV7-8; 8 nucleotides agree with TRBD1. V shed 4 bases, J shed 9 bases, and the junction held 11 bases outside the gene matches. Germline CDR1 reads SGHVS; CDR2 reads FQNEAQ. The CDR3 sequence is 15 residues long.

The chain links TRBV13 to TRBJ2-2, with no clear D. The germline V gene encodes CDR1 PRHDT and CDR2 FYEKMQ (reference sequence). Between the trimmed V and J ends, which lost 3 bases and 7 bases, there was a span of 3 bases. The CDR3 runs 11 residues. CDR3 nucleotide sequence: TGTGCCAGCAGCTTGCGCGGGGAGCTGTTTTTT. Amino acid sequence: CASSLRGELFF.

The DNA of the CDR3 is TGTGCCAGCATGGCGGGAGGCGAGCAGTACTTC. Its translation: CASMAGGEQYF. This rearrangement joins TRBV2 to TRBJ2-7, with 8 bases fitting TRBD2. The CDR3 is 11 residues long. The V gene's germline CDR1 is SNHLY and CDR2 FYNNEI. Trimming removed 7 bases from V and 6 bases from J; junction bases left unmatched: 2.

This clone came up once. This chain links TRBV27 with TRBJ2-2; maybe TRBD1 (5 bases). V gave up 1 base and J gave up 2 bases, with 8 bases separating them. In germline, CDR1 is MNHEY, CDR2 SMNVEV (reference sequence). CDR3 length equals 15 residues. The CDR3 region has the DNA TGTGCCAGCAGTTTATGGGGCAGTAACACCGGGGAGCTGTTTTTT. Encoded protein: CASSLWGSNTGELFF.

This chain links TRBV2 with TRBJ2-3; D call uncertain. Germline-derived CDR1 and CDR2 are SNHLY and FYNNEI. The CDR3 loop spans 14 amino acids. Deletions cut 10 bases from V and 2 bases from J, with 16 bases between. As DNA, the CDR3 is TGTGCCACCAGGAGCTCAGGAAACACAGATACGCAGTATTTT. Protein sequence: CATRSSGNTDTQYF. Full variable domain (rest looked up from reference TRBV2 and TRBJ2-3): EPEVTQTPSHQVTQMGQEVILRCVPISNHLYFYWYRQILGQKVEFLVSFYNNEISEKSEIFDDQFSVERPDGSNFTLKIRSTKLEDSAMYFCATRSSGNTDTQYFGPGTRLTVL.

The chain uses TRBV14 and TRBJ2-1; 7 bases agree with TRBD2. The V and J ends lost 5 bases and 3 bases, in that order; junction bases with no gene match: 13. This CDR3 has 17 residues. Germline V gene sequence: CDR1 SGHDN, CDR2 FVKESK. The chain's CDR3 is CASSGAASGLRYNEQFF. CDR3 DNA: TGTGCCAGCAGCGGGGCGGCTAGCGGCTTACGCTACAATGAGCAGTTCTTC. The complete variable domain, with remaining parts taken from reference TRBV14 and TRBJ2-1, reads EAGVTQFPSHSVIEKGQTVTLRCDPISGHDNLYWYRRVMGKEIKFLLHFVKESKQDESGMPNNRFLAERTGGTYSTLKVQPAELEDSGVYFCASSGAASGLRYNEQFFGPGTRLTVL.

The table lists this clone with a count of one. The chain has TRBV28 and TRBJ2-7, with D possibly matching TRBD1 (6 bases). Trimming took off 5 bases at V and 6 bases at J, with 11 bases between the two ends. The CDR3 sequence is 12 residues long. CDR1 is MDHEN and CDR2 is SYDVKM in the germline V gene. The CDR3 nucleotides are TGTGCCAGCAGTACACACAGGGTCGAGCAGTACTTC. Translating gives CASSTHRVEQYF.

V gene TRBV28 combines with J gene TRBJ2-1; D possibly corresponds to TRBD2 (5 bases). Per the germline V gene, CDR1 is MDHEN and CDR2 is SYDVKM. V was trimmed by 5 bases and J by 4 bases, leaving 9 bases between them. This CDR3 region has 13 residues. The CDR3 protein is CASSPGIYNEQFF. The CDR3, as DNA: TGTGCCAGCAGTCCGGGGATTTACAATGAGCAGTTCTTC.

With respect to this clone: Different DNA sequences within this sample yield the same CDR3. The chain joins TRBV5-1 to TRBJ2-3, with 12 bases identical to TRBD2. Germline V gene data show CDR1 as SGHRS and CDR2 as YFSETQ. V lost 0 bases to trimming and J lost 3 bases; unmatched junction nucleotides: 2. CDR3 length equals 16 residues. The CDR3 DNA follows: TGCGCCAGCAGCTTGGCTGGGACTAGCGGGACAGATACGCAGTATTTT. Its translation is CASSLAGTSGTDTQYF. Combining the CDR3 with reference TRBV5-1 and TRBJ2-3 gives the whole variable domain KAGVTQTPRYLIKTRGQQVTLSCSPISGHRSVSWYQQTPGQGLQFLFEYFSETQRNKGNFPGRFSGRQFSNSRSEMNVSTLELGDSALYLCASSLAGTSGTDTQYFGPGTRLTVL.

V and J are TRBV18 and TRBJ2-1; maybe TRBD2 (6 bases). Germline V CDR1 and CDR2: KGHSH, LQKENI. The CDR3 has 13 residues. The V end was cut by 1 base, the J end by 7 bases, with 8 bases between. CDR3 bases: TGTGCCAGCTCACCACAGACTAGTAATGAGCAGTTCTTC. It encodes CASSPQTSNEQFF.

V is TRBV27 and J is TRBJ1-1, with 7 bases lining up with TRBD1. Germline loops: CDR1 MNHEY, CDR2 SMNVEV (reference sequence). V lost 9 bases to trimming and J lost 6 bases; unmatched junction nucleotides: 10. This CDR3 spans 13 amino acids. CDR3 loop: CASSRQGGPEAFF. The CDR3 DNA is TGTGCCAGTAGCCGACAGGGCGGTCCTGAAGCTTTCTTT.

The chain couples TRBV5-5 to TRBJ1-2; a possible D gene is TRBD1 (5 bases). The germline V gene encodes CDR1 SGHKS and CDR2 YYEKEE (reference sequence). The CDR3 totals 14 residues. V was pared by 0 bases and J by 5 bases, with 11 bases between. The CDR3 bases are TGTGCCAGCAGCTTGGAAGGGGATCCTTATGGCTACACCTTC. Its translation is CASSLEGDPYGYTF.

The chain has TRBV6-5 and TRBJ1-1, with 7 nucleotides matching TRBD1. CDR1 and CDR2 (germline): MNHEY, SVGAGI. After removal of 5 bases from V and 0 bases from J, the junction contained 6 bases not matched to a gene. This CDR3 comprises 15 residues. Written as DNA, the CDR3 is TGTGCCAGCAGTACAGACAGGGCCCTGAACACTGAAGCTTTCTTT. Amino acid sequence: CASSTDRALNTEAFF.